These 7 T cell receptor beta chains were sequenced from one sample in a study of human T cells and chemical hapten exposure. Time point denoted: pre-sensitization, week 0. Documented treatment: therapeutic diphenylcyclopropenone sensitization with weekly scalp DPC. TCRdb re-called the RACE reads through MiXCR, storing one row per CDR3 protein. The table lists roughly 110,000 distinct CDR3 sequences, around 12% of them singletons. This specimen consisted of whole blood, obtained in connection with sensitization to the hapten diphenylcyclopropenone (DPC). The origin of the receptors is a woman between 50 and 59 years old with alopecia areata. Some clones in this sample may be carry-over from other donors' samples.

The CDR3 here is CASSGGTTNEQFF. The CDR3 nucleotides are TGTGCCAGCAGTGGGGGGACGACCAATGAGCAGTTCTTC. J is TRBJ2-1 and V is TRBV2, with D tentatively TRBD1 or TRBD2 (5 bases each). Germline CDR1 and CDR2: SNHLY and FYNNEI. The CDR3 covers 13 residues. The V and J ends lost 4 bases and 6 bases respectively, with 10 bases between them. The full variable domain, completed using reference TRBV2 and TRBJ2-1, is EPEVTQTPSHQVTQMGQEVILRCVPISNHLYFYWYRQILGQKVEFLVSFYNNEISEKSEIFDDQFSVERPDGSNFTLKIRSTKLEDSAMYFCASSGGTTNEQFFGPGTRLTVL.

The J gene is TRBJ1-1, the V gene TRBV10-2; perhaps TRBD1 as D (5 bases). The CDR3 is 12 residues long. Germline CDR1 reads WSHSY; CDR2 reads SAAADI. Trimming stripped 6 bases from V and 5 bases from J, with 10 bases between. CDR3 amino acids: CASSAGSTEAFF. In DNA form, the CDR3 reads TGCGCCAGCAGCGCAGGGAGTACTGAAGCTTTCTTT.

This clonotype was seen more than once but under ten times. The chain couples TRBV18 to TRBJ1-1; maybe TRBD1 (5 bases). Trimming pared 2 bases from V and 1 base from J, leaving 11 bases between. The germline gives CDR1 KGHSH, CDR2 LQKENI. The length of the CDR3 is 15 residues. CDR3 protein: CASSPVQDQNTEAFF. DNA of the CDR3: TGTGCCAGCTCACCAGTACAGGACCAGAACACTGAAGCTTTCTTT. Drawing the rest from reference TRBV18 and TRBJ1-1, the complete variable domain is NAGVMQNPRHLVRRRGQEARLRCSPMKGHSHVYWYRQLPEEGLKFMVYLQKENIIDESGMPKERFSAEFPKEGPSILRIQQVVRGDSAAYFCASSPVQDQNTEAFFGQGTRLTVV.

This clonotype was detected ten times or more. This sequence joins TRBV29-1 and TRBJ1-1; unclear D gene. CDR3 size: 13 residues. Germline CDR1 SQVTM, CDR2 ANQGSEA. The V gene lost 1 base and the J gene lost 3 bases, with 9 bases spanning the gap. CDR3 residues: CSVEVLQDTEAFF. The CDR3 coding sequence is TGCAGCGTTGAAGTCCTTCAGGACACTGAAGCTTTCTTT.

This clonotype was counted ten times or more. The chain uses TRBV18 and TRBJ1-6, with D hard to call. Germline V gene sequence: CDR1 KGHSH, CDR2 LQKENI. Trimming removed 1 base at V and 5 bases at J, with 9 bases between. CDR3 length equals 15 residues. In DNA form, the CDR3 reads TGTGCCAGCTCACCACAGTGGCAGGATAATTCACCCCTCCACTTT. It specifies CASSPQWQDNSPLHF.

The chain couples TRBV29-1 to TRBJ2-1, with a weak D call TRBD2 (6 bases). The CDR3 loop spans 12 amino acids. CDR1 and CDR2 (germline): SQVTM, ANQGSEA. The V end was cut by 6 bases, the J end by 7 bases, with 13 bases between. CDR3 region: CSVPGLSNEQFF. The CDR3 DNA sequence: TGCAGCGTCCCGGGACTCTCAAATGAGCAGTTCTTC.

This clonotype was counted between two and nine times. The genes are TRBV7-9 and TRBJ2-2; TRBD1 aligns across 8 bases. The ends lost 5 bases at V and 0 bases at J; junction bases unmatched: 5. CDR1 and CDR2 from the germline V gene are SEHNR and FQNEAQ (reference sequence). The length of the CDR3 is 16 residues. The CDR3 DNA follows: TGTGCCAGCAGCCGGACAGGGTACGCGAACACCGGGGAGCTGTTTTTT. Translation: CASSRTGYANTGELFF.